Below, one TCR beta chain is given with its context. The data were produced by immunoSEQ multiplex PCR, yet TCRdb's version contains in-frame clones alone and is incomplete. Found here are 130,000 to 150,000 clones, more than 75% of them singletons; the top ten hold about 10%. The CDR3 totals 12 residues. Trimming cost V 5 bases and J 7 bases; bases outside gene matches: 4. From germline, CDR1 is MNHEY and CDR2 SMNVEV (reference sequence). This sample was taken from a study of blood T cell repertoires in COVID-19. Sequenced input: PBMCs or T cells enriched from blood (not recorded which). The receptor was derived from a man in his 60s who had recovered from COVID-19. The V gene is TRBV27, the J gene TRBJ1-2; TRBD1 aligns across 7 bases. The CDR3 protein is CASSPDRAGYTF. The CDR3 DNA sequence: TGTGCCAGCAGTCCCGACAGGGCTGGCTACACCTTC.